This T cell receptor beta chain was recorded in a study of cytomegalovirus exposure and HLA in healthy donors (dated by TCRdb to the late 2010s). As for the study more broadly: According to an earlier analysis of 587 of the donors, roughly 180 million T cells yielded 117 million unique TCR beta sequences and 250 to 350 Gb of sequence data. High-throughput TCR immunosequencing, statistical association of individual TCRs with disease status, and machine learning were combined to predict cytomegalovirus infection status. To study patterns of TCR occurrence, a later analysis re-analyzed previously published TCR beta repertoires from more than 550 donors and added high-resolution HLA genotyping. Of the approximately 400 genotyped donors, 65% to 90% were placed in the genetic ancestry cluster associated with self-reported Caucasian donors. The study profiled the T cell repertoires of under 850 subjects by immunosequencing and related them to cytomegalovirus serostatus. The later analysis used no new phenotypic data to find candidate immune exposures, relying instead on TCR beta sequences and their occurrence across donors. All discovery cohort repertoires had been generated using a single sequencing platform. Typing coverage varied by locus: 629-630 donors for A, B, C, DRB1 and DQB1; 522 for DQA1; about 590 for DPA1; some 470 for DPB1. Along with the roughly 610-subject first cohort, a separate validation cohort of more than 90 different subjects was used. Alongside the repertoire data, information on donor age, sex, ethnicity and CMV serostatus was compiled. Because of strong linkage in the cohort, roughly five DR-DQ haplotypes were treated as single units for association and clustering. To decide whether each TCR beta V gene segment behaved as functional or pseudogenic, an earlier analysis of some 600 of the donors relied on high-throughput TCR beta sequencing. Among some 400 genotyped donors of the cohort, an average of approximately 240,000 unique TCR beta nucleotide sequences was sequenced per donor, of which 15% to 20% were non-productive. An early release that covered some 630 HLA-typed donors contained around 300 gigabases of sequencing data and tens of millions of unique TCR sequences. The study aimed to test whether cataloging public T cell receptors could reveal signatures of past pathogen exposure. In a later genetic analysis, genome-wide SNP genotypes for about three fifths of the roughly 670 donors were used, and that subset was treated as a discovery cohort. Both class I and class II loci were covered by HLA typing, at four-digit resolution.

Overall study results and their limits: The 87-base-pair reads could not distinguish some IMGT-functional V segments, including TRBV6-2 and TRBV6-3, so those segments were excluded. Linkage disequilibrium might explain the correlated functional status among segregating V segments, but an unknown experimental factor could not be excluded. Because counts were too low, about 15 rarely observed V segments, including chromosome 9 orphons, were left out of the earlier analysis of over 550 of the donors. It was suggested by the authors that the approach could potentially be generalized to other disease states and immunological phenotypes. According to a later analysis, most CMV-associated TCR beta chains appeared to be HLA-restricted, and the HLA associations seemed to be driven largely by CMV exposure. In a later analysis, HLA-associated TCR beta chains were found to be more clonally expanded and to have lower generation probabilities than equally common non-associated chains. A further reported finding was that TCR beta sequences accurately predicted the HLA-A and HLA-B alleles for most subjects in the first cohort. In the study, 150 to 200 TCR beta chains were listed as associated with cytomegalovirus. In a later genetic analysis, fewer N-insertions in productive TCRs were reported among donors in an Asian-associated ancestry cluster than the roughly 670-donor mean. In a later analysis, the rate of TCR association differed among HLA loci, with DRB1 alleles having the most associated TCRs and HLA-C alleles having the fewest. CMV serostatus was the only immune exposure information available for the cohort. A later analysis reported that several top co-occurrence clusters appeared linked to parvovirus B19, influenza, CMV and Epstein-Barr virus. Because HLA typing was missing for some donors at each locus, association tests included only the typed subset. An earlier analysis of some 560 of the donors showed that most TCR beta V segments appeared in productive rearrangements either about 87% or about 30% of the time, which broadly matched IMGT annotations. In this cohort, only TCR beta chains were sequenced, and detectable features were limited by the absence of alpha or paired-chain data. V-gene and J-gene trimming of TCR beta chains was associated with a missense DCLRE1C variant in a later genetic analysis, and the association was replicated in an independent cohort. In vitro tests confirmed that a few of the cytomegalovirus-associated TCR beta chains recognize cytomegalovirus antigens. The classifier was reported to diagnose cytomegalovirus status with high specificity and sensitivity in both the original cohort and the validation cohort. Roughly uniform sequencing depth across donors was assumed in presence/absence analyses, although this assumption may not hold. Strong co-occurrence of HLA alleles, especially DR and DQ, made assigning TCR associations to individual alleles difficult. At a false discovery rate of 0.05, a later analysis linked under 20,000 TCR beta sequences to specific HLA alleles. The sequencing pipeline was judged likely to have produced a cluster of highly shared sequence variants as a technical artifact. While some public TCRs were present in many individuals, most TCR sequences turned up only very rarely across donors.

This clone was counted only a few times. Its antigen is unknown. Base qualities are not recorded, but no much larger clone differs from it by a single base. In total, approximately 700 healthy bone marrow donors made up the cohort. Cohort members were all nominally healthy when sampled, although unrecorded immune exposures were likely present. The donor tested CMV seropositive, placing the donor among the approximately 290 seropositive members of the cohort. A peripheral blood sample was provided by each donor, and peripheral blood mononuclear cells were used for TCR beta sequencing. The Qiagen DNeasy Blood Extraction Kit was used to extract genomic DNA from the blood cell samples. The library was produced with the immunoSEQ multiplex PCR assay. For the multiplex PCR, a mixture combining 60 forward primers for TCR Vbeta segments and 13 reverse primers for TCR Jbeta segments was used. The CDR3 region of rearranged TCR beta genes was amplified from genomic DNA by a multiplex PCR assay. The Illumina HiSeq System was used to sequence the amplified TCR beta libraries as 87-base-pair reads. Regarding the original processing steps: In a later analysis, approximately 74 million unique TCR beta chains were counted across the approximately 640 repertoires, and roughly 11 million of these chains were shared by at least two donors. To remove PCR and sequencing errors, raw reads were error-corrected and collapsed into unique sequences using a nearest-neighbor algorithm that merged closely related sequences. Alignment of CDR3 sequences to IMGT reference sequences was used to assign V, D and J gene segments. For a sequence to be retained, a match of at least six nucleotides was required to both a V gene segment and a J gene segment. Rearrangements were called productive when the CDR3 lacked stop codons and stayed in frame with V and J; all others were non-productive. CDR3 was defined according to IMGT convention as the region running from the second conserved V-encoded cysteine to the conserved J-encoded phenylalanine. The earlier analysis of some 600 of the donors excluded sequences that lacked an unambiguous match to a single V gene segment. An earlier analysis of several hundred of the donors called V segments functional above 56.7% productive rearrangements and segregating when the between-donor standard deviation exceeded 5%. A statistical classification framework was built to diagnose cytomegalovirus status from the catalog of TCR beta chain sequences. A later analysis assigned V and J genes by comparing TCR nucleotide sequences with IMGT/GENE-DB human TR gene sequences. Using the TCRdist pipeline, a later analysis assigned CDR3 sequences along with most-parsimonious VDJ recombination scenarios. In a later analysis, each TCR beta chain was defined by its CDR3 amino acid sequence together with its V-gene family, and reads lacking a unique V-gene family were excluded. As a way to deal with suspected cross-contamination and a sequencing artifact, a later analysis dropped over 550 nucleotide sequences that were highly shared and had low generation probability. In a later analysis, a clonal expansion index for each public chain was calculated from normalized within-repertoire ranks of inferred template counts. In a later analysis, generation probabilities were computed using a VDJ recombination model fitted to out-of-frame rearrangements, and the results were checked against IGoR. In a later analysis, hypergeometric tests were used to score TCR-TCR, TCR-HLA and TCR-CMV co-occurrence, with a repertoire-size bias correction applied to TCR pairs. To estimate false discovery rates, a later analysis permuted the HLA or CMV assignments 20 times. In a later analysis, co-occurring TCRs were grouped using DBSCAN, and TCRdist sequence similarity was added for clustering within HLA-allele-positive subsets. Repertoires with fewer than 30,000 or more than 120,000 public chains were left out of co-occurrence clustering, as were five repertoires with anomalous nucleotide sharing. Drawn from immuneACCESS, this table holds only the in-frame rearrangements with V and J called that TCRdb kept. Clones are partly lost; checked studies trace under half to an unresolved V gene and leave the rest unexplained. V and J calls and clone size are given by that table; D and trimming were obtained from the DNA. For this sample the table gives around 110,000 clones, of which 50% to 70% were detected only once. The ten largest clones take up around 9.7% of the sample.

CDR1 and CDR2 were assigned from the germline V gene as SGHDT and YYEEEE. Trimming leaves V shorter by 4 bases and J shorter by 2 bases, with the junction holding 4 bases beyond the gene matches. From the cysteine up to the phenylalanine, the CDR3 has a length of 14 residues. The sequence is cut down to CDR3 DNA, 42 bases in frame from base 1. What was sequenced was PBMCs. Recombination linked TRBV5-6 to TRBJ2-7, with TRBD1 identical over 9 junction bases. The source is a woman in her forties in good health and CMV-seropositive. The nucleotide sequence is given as TGTGCCAGCAGCCTCCGACAGGGGGCCTACGAGCAGTACTTC. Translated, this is CASSLRQGAYEQYF.